This T cell receptor beta chain was captured by sequencing in a study of blood T cell repertoires in COVID-19. Whole-study context: From T cells, B-cell-depleted T cells, or PBMCs came the material, which was cDNA or gDNA.

V lost 1 base and J 4 bases, leaving 13 bases between the germline ends. Germline-derived CDR1 and CDR2 are LNHNV and YYDKDF (reference sequence). The CDR3 is 15 residues long. In the authors' methods: Amplifying reference gene primers gave estimates of nucleated cell counts. Only in-frame clones appear in the TCRdb table, and some are missing; sequencing was by immunoSEQ multiplex PCR. That table is the source of V, J and clone size, and D and trimming were worked out from the DNA. The table has about 410,000 clones, 86% seen once; the top ten hold around 1.4%. This TCR derives from a woman aged 25 to 39 with active or convalescent COVID-19. The material sequenced was peripheral blood. The rearrangement joins TRBV15 to TRBJ1-2; possible D gene TRBD1, 5 bases. Here the CDR3 reads CATSRGGVLVYGYTF. CDR3 DNA sequence: TGTGCCACCAGCAGAGGGGGGGTGCTCGTCTATGGCTACACCTTC.